This TCR beta chain emerged from a study of T cells in Graves' hyperthyroidism and ophthalmopathy (dated by TCRdb to between 2019 and 2020). For the wider study: Peripheral blood samples were taken at initial diagnosis, before any treatment was given. A discovery cohort of about 95 patients, 43 with Graves' ophthalmopathy and 55 to 60 with stable Graves' hyperthyroidism, was used to find distinguishing TCR V-J signatures. The roughly 100 discovery patients were randomly divided into training and test sets at a 7:3 ratio. In addition, the study compared T-cell repertoires in thyroid tissue and in blood from five to seven Graves' hyperthyroidism patients. Once sampling was done, hyperthyroidism patients were given methimazole at a starting dose of 30 mg daily, whereas ophthalmopathy patients were given high-dose intravenous methylprednisolone. Whether ophthalmopathy could be predicted prospectively was tested in an independent validation cohort made up of approximately 19 hyperthyroidism patients plus 17 patients who later progressed to ophthalmopathy. The paper describes TCR Vbeta CDR3 sequencing of 140 or so peripheral blood samples, made up of approximately 40 ophthalmopathy patients, approximately 76 hyperthyroidism patients and 17 progressor patients.

In the ophthalmopathy patients, disease was moderately to severely active, with a Clinical Activity Score of 3 or more, a NOSPECS grade of 4 or more, and a duration of less than 3 months. Patients with uncontrolled infections, other autoimmune diseases, pregnancy or lactation were excluded. Diagnoses were established on the basis of clinical symptoms, serum thyroxine and TRAb, thyroid ultrasound, and orbital computed tomography. PBMCs were isolated from 8 to 10 ml of fresh peripheral blood by Ficoll-Paque density gradient centrifugation. Total RNA was extracted using Trizol reagent, and RNA quality was assessed on an Agilent 2100 Bioanalyzer. The germline V gene (reference sequence) provides CDR1 DFQATT and CDR2 SNEGSKA. Between the V and J ends, shortened by 5 bases and 0 bases respectively, the junction contains 14 bases. Including the terminal cysteine and phenylalanine, the CDR3 comprises 14 residues. The read is trimmed to its CDR3 DNA, 42 bases read in frame from base 1.

Summary of the overall study and its limitations: Sample size was not statistically predetermined, and blinding of investigators to group allocation was not performed. A 13 V-J signature model separated ophthalmopathy from stable hyperthyroidism, with 87.88% sensitivity and 81% to 83% specificity in cross-validation and 80%/75% in testing. Most expanded thyroid clonotypes (frequency above 0.001) were also found in blood, which suggests that blood repertoires may mirror thyroid immune responses. In validation, the model predicted progression to ophthalmopathy with 65% to 71% sensitivity and 72.22% specificity, a median of 6.5 months before onset.

On this clonotype: Its antigen remains unidentified. It has no much larger one-base neighbor in the sample; base qualities were not kept.

The TCR beta CDR3 regions were amplified from RNA transcripts. The first round of RT-PCR for the TCR CDR3 was performed with the HTBI primer set and the Qiagen OneStep RT-PCR kit. A second multiplex PCR round built the libraries, followed by size selection and purification. The libraries were sequenced on an Illumina HiSeq2000 using paired-end 100 bp reads. The paper's processing steps were these. SOAPnuke was used to process the raw data, throwing out any read that contained adapters or uncalled bases, had a mean Phred below 15, or lacked an exact constant-primer or identifier match. COPE v1.2.5 was used to merge high-quality paired reads, and clonotypes were defined as unique nucleotide sequences. MiTCR v1.1 was used to align clonotypes to the IMGT TRBV, TRBD and TRBJ reference segments. Only V-J combinations with frequency above 0.0001, covering 99% to 99.2% of repertoires, were analysed. The TCS score was defined as the ratio of F50 (clonal expansion) to E x V (chaos), calculated using BLOSUM62-based TCRdist between CDR3 peptides within each V-J. Welch's t-statistics and random forest reduced just over 500 V-J features to roughly 13, which were used in a naive Bayes classifier (R e1071). TCRdb reprocessed the public reads (quality trimming at Q25 with fastp, clone calling with MiXCR) and kept in-frame beta chains. CDR3 protein duplicates are merged, each entry listing the most common genes and DNA. What appears here as the V and J calls and clone size reflects TCRdb's work, not the paper's. The sample includes about 640,000 distinct CDR3 sequences, with about 15% observed a single time. Around 12% of the sample is held by the ten biggest clonotypes.

The sample taken for sequencing was blood. The sequence joins TRBV20-1 to TRBJ2-7; the D gene is perhaps TRBD2, on 6 matching bases. The receptor's source is a woman in her fifties or sixties with Graves' ophthalmopathy. For the CDR3, the sequence is CSAGRTTSSYEQYF. Read as DNA, the sequence is TGCAGTGCTGGGCGGACTACCAGCTCCTACGAGCAGTACTTC.